These 12 T cell receptor beta chains were sequenced from one sample in a study of blood T cells in healthy people across ages. PCR was performed a second time for about 6 to 12 cycles using a sample-barcoded 5' primer and a J-beta primer mix. Via MiXCR, TCRdb re-called the 5' RACE reads, giving one row per CDR3 protein. The sample consists of roughly 500,000 distinct CDR3 sequences, nearly 25% of them appearing once. The sample was also linked to a second study, of T cells of mothers and their children.

Sequenced sample: blood. The receptors come from a boy aged 5-17 years in good health.

This clonotype has a handful of counts. This chain uses TRBV15 with TRBJ2-5; no reliable D call. Trimming left V 1 base short and J 5 bases short, with 8 bases between. The germline V gene encodes CDR1 LNHNV and CDR2 YYDKDF (reference sequence). The CDR3 runs to 13 residues. The CDR3 is CATSRGSTETQYF. The CDR3 coding sequence is TGTGCCACCAGCAGAGGAAGTACGGAGACCCAGTACTTC.

At least ten counts were recorded for this clonotype. The chain employs TRBV24-1 and TRBJ2-5; D ambiguous. Germline V CDR1 and CDR2: KGHDR, SFDVKD. The CDR3 loop spans 14 amino acids. The V gene lost 2 bases and the J gene lost 4 bases, with 10 bases spanning the gap. The CDR3 spells CATSDSRTIETQYF. The CDR3 DNA sequence: TGTGCCACCAGTGATTCTCGGACGATAGAGACCCAGTACTTC.

This clonotype was seen only a few times. The rearrangement joins TRBV28 to TRBJ2-1; TRBD1 aligns across 8 bases. Germline V gene data show CDR1 as MDHEN and CDR2 as SYDVKM. V dropped 7 bases and J dropped 8; count of bases not matched to a gene: 13. The CDR3 has 15 amino acids. CDR3 protein: CASIPRGQGYYEQFF. The DNA of the CDR3 is TGTGCCAGCATACCCCGAGGACAGGGCTATTATGAGCAGTTCTTC.

The chain joins TRBV9 to TRBJ2-1; 8 nucleotides align to TRBD2. The germline gives CDR1 SGDLS, CDR2 YYNGEE. V was clipped by 0 bases and J by 5 bases; unmatched bases: 7. The CDR3 extends over 16 amino acids. In nucleotides, the CDR3 is TGTGCCAGCAGCGTAGAAGGCGGGGGGCTTAACAATGAGCAGTTCTTC. Translating gives CASSVEGGGLNNEQFF.

The chain employs TRBV7-9 and TRBJ2-5; D ambiguous. The CDR3 is 13 residues long. V gave up 1 base and J gave up 1 base, with 4 bases separating them. Germline lookup yields CDR1 SEHNR and CDR2 FQNEAQ (reference sequence). CDR3 sequence (DNA): TGTGCCAGCAGCTTAGAGACCCAAGAGACCCAGTACTTC. It specifies CASSLETQETQYF.

The genes are TRBV5-1 and TRBJ2-1; D call uncertain. Trimming took 0 bases from V and 2 from J, leaving 12 bases between them. CDR1 is SGHRS and CDR2 is YFSETQ in the germline V gene. The CDR3 sequence is 16 residues long. DNA of the CDR3: TGCGCCAGCAGCTTGGAGTCTACCTGGACCTACAATGAGCAGTTCTTC. It specifies CASSLESTWTYNEQFF.

About this clonotype: The junction differs from germline at one of its ends, possibly a read error. The rearrangement uses TRBV6-6 and TRBJ2-1; no definite D call. The CDR3 contains 13 residues. Germline CDR1 and CDR2: MNHNY and SVGAGI (reference sequence). The CDR3 protein is CTSSYSTHDEQFF. The CDR3 bases are TGTACCAGCAGTTACTCTACCCACGATGAGCAGTTCTTC.

This clonotype was observed a few times. CDR3 sequence: CASGLAGWNEQFF. The CDR3 DNA sequence: TGTGCCAGCGGACTAGCGGGGTGGAATGAGCAGTTCTTC. The chain couples TRBV14 to TRBJ2-5, with 12 bases that match TRBD2. The tail of the sequence fits TRBJ2-1 better, so the J call may be wrong. Germline assignment: CDR1 SGHDN and CDR2 FVKESK. This CDR3 spans 13 amino acids.

This clonotype came up a few times. The CDR3, as DNA: TGCAGTGCTAGAGATGACGCGGCGAGCTCCTACAATGAGCAGTTCTTC. It yields the protein CSARDDAASSYNEQFF. The chain couples TRBV20-1 to TRBJ2-1; no firm D call. This CDR3 has 16 residues. In germline, CDR1 is DFQATT, CDR2 SNEGSKA (reference sequence). Trimming removed 0 bases at V and 0 bases at J, with 12 bases between.

The chain couples TRBV9 to TRBJ1-3; perhaps TRBD1 as D (5 bases). CDR1 is SGDLS, CDR2 YYNGEE, per germline. The V end was cut by 4 bases, the J end by 0 bases, with 14 bases between. The CDR3 runs 16 residues. Here the CDR3 reads CASSPGHLSSGNTIYF. DNA for the CDR3: TGTGCCAGCAGCCCTGGACACCTGAGCTCTGGAAACACCATATATTTT.

V usage is TRBV7-2 and J usage is TRBJ2-7; D is possibly TRBD1 (5 bases). The CDR3 runs to 12 residues. Germline V gene data show CDR1 as SGHTA and CDR2 as FQGNSA. Trimming left V 3 bases short and J 7 bases short, with 10 bases between. The CDR3 region is CASSFQNREQYF. The CDR3 DNA is TGTGCCAGCAGCTTCCAAAACAGGGAGCAGTACTTC.

The sample holds a few counts of this clonotype. A junction boundary mismatches the germline segment, possibly from a read error. The V and J genes are TRBV7-6 and TRBJ2-5, with D perhaps given as TRBD1 or TRBD2 (7 bases each). Germline CDR1 SGHVS, CDR2 FNYEAQ. The CDR3 has 13 amino acids. This chain's CDR3 is CASSPGTAGTRYF. The CDR3 coding sequence is TGTGCCAGCAGCCCTGGGACAGCGGGGACCCGGTACTTC.